Below are 27 T cell receptor beta chains sequenced from a single sample in a study of cytomegalovirus exposure and HLA in healthy donors listed by TCRdb under 2017. Library preparation employed the immunoSEQ multiplex PCR assay. For the multiplex PCR, a mixture combining 60 forward primers for TCR Vbeta segments and 13 reverse primers for TCR Jbeta segments was used. Held by TCRdb, this immuneACCESS table contains in-frame sequences only and omits some clones. Under half of the omission traces to an unresolved V gene where checked; the cause of the rest is unknown. For this sample the table gives some 130,000 clones, of which around three quarters were detected only once. The top ten clones comprise 1% of the sample. Sequencing was carried out using PBMCs. These receptors were collected from a man aged 40-49 years in good health and CMV-seronegative.

This chain uses TRBV2 with TRBJ2-5; 7 nucleotides line up with TRBD2. The V segment lost 4 bases and the J segment 2 bases; nucleotides outside the gene matches: 4. The germline V gene has CDR1 SNHLY and CDR2 FYNNEI. The CDR3 consists of 14 residues. The CDR3 sequence: CASSGAGVQETQYF. The CDR3 region has the DNA TGTGCCAGCAGTGGGGCGGGGGTTCAAGAGACCCAGTACTTC.

This chain connects TRBV2 to TRBJ2-7; D might be TRBD1 (6 bases). This CDR3 has 12 amino acids. The V and J ends lost 6 bases and 3 bases respectively, with 9 bases between them. The germline V gene has CDR1 SNHLY and CDR2 FYNNEI. CDR3 coding DNA: TGTGCCAGCAGAAAGACAGGCTACGAGCAGTACTTC. Its protein is CASRKTGYEQYF.

The chain uses TRBV10-3 and TRBJ2-5; maybe TRBD2 (6 bases). CDR3 size: 11 residues. Trimming shortened V by 10 bases and J by 2 bases, and 8 bases separated the two germline ends. Per germline, CDR1 ENHRY and CDR2 SYGVKD. The DNA for the CDR3 is TGTGCCACCGGGAGTCAAGAGACCCAGTACTTC. Translation: CATGSQETQYF.

The chain recombines TRBV27 with TRBJ1-4; 7 positions match TRBD1. Germline V CDR1 and CDR2: MNHEY, SMNVEV (reference sequence). V gave up 3 bases and J gave up 12 bases; unmatched junction bases: 7. This CDR3 contains 13 residues. CDR3 loop: CASSLIGGGELFF. CDR3 in DNA: TGTGCCAGCAGTTTGATTGGAGGGGGCGAACTGTTTTTT. Full variable domain (missing parts from reference TRBV27 and TRBJ1-4): EAQVTQNPRYLITVTGKKLTVTCSQNMNHEYMSWYRQDPGLGLRQIYYSMNVEVTDKGDVPEGYKVSRKEKRNFPLILESPSPNQTSLYFCASSLIGGGELFFGSGTQLSVL.

V is TRBV30 and J is TRBJ1-4, with D uncertain. Trimming took off 3 bases at V and 4 bases at J, with 15 bases between the two ends. CDR3 length: 15 amino acids. Germline assignment: CDR1 GTSNPN and CDR2 SVGIG (reference sequence). CDR3 in DNA: TGTGCCTGGAGCACCTCCCTAGGATATAATGAAAAACTGTTTTTT. Encoded protein: CAWSTSLGYNEKLFF.

The chain links TRBV6-1 to TRBJ2-5; 11 nucleotides align to TRBD1. V shed 0 bases, J shed 2 bases, and the junction held 2 bases outside the gene matches. The CDR3 loop spans 16 amino acids. Germline CDR1 reads MNHNS; CDR2 reads SASEGT. CDR3 protein: CASSEAGTGGQETQYF. The CDR3 nucleotides are TGTGCCAGCAGTGAAGCGGGGACAGGGGGGCAAGAGACCCAGTACTTC.

The chain links TRBV6-1 to TRBJ1-4; 11 bases line up with TRBD1. V dropped 3 bases and J dropped 7; count of bases not matched to a gene: 1. The V gene's germline CDR1 is MNHNS and CDR2 SASEGT. The CDR3 runs to 14 residues. The CDR3 sequence is CASSEGQGGEKLFF. The CDR3, as DNA: TGTGCCAGCAGTGAGGGACAGGGGGGTGAAAAACTGTTTTTT.

A word on this clone: One junction end disagrees with the germline gene, perhaps due to a read error. The chain uses TRBV6-5 and TRBJ1-2; TRBD1 matches 10 bases. The germline gives CDR1 MNHEY, CDR2 SVGAGI. CDR3 length: 15 residues. In nucleotides, the CDR3 is TGTGTCAGCAGTTACTCCTCGGGACAGGGGTATGGCTACACCTTC. Translated: CVSSYSSGQGYGYTF.

The V gene is TRBV7-2, the J gene TRBJ2-7; 13 nucleotides align to TRBD2. Trimming removed 4 bases from V and 3 bases from J; junction bases left unmatched: 3. The CDR3 has 15 residues. Germline values: CDR1 SGHTA, CDR2 FQGNSA. CDR3 sequence (DNA): TGTGCCAGCAGCTCCGGGACTAGCGGGGTCTACGAGCAGTACTTC. It specifies CASSSGTSGVYEQYF.

In the case of this clone: Since the CDR3 does not end with the conserved phenylalanine or tryptophan, this likely comes from a read error. V is TRBV4-1 and J is TRBJ1-1; D not certain. Deletions cut 1 base from V and 1 base from J, with 10 bases between. CDR1 is MGHRA, CDR2 YSYEKL, per germline. The CDR3 loop spans 15 amino acids. The CDR3 coding sequence is TGCGCCAGCAGCCAAGTCGGGAGCGGGAACACTGAAGCTTTCGTT. The encoded protein is CASSQVGSGNTEAFV.

The chain links TRBV25-1 to TRBJ2-7; perhaps TRBD1 as D (6 bases). The germline V gene has CDR1 MGHDK and CDR2 SYGVNS. The CDR3 spans 13 residues. The germline V and J ends were trimmed by 4 bases and 2 bases, with 9 bases remaining between them. The CDR3 spells CASSGDKTYEQYF. In DNA form, the CDR3 reads TGTGCCAGCAGTGGGGACAAGACCTACGAGCAGTACTTC.

The chain uses TRBV2 and TRBJ1-3; a possible D gene is TRBD1 (5 bases). Germline V gene data show CDR1 as SNHLY and CDR2 as FYNNEI. This CDR3 is 12 amino acids long. Trimming cost V 4 bases and J 7 bases, with 8 bases left between them. This CDR3 is CASSGEGNTIYF. In DNA form, the CDR3 reads TGTGCCAGCAGTGGGGAGGGGAACACCATATATTTT.

The chain is built from TRBV30 and TRBJ2-7, with a weak D call TRBD1 (5 bases). Between the trimmed V and J ends, which lost 1 base and 4 bases, there was a span of 11 bases. Germline V gene sequence: CDR1 GTSNPN, CDR2 SVGIG (reference sequence). The CDR3 has 13 amino acids. CDR3: CAWSDRLGYEQYF. The CDR3 nucleotides are TGTGCCTGGAGTGACAGGTTAGGGTACGAGCAGTACTTC. The whole variable domain, filled in from reference TRBV30 and TRBJ2-7, reads SQTIHQWPATLVQPVGSPLSLECTVEGTSNPNLYWYRQAAGRGLQLLFYSVGIGQISSEVPQNLSASRPQDRQFILSSKKLLLSDSGFYLCAWSDRLGYEQYFGPGTRLTVT.

The chain is built from TRBV4-1 and TRBJ1-2; 8 bases align to TRBD1. This CDR3 contains 17 residues. J was trimmed by 0 bases and V by 1 base; bases with no gene match: 7. The V gene's germline CDR1 is MGHRA and CDR2 YSYEKL. This CDR3 reads CASSQAGRGPPNYGYTF. For the CDR3, the DNA is TGCGCCAGCAGCCAAGCGGGCAGGGGGCCTCCTAACTATGGCTACACCTTC.

This clone was found once. The rearrangement joins TRBV6-5 to TRBJ2-1; D perhaps matches TRBD2 (5 bases). Trimming shortened V by 6 bases and J by 4 bases, and 16 bases separated the two germline ends. CDR3 size: 15 residues. Germline CDR1 and CDR2: MNHEY and SVGAGI. CDR3 in DNA: TGTGCCAGCAGCCGGGATCTGAGCGGATACAATGAGCAGTTCTTC. Protein sequence: CASSRDLSGYNEQFF.

The chain is built from TRBV18 and TRBJ1-1; D is perhaps TRBD1 (6 bases). Trimming took off 2 bases at V and 3 bases at J, with 7 bases between the two ends. From germline, CDR1 is KGHSH and CDR2 LQKENI. The CDR3 is 13 residues long. This CDR3 is CASSPNRDTEAFF. The CDR3 DNA sequence: TGTGCCAGCTCACCAAACAGGGACACTGAAGCTTTCTTT.

V gene TRBV7-9 combines with J gene TRBJ1-4, with D unresolved. From germline, CDR1 is SEHNR and CDR2 FQNEAQ (reference sequence). The CDR3 covers 14 residues. V gave up 3 bases and J gave up 8 bases, with 13 bases separating them. This CDR3 reads CASSFNGGKEKLFF. CDR3 nucleotide sequence: TGTGCCAGCAGCTTCAACGGAGGGAAGGAAAAACTGTTTTTT.

Notes on this clone: At one end, the junction sequence differs from germline, possibly due to a read error. The genes are TRBV2 and TRBJ1-5; 8 bases are shared with TRBD1. The CDR3 contains 15 residues. CDR1 SNHLY and CDR2 FYNNEI come from the germline V gene. The CDR3 DNA follows: TGTGCCAGCAAGGAGCAGGGGGCTAGCAATCAGTCCCAGCATTTT. Translating it yields CASKEQGASNQSQHF.

V usage is TRBV2 and J usage is TRBJ2-3, with unresolved D. The germline gives CDR1 SNHLY, CDR2 FYNNEI. The CDR3 spans 13 residues. The V and J ends lost 8 bases and 6 bases respectively, with 15 bases between them. The CDR3 loop is CASGSQVGDTQYF. The CDR3 DNA reads TGTGCCAGCGGCAGTCAAGTCGGGGATACGCAGTATTTT.

With respect to this clone: Within the sample, other DNA sequences also encode this same CDR3. This chain's CDR3 is CASSLVSGAGELFF. The DNA for the CDR3 is TGTGCCAGCAGCTTAGTTTCGGGTGCCGGGGAGCTGTTTTTT. The chain recombines TRBV7-2 with TRBJ2-2, with no clear D. This CDR3 contains 14 residues. Trimming removed 1 base from V and 6 bases from J, with 9 bases in between. CDR1 and CDR2 (germline): SGHTA, FQGNSA.

The chain links TRBV19 to TRBJ2-5, with 7 bases matching TRBD1. The germline CDR1 and CDR2 sequences are LNHDA and SQIVND (reference sequence). The CDR3 is 13 amino acids. V shed 4 bases, J shed 5 bases, and the junction held 4 bases outside the gene matches. CDR3 loop: CASSTTGWETQYF. The CDR3 nucleotides are TGTGCCAGTAGTACGACAGGGTGGGAGACCCAGTACTTC.

The chain couples TRBV5-1 to TRBJ2-7, with D perhaps matching TRBD2 (6 bases). Germline CDR1 and CDR2: SGHRS and YFSETQ. The CDR3 runs 13 residues. V dropped 0 bases and J dropped 7 bases, with 11 bases sitting between them. The CDR3 loop reads CASSLAGSWEQYF. CDR3 coding DNA: TGCGCCAGCAGCTTGGCCGGGAGTTGGGAGCAGTACTTC.

The J gene is TRBJ2-7, the V gene TRBV6-5; TRBD2 is a possible D gene (5 bases). The CDR3 totals 12 residues. V was clipped by 5 bases and J by 7 bases, with 12 bases between them. CDR1 and CDR2 (germline): MNHEY, SVGAGI. The CDR3 loop is CASSHETGEQYF. Written as DNA, the CDR3 is TGTGCCAGCAGTCACGAGACGGGGGAGCAGTACTTC.

In its sample, this clone was seen a few times. The chain has TRBV19 and TRBJ1-1; TRBD1 might be the D (6 bases). From germline, CDR1 is LNHDA and CDR2 SQIVND (reference sequence). Trimming took off 5 bases at V and 11 bases at J, with 15 bases between the two ends. This CDR3 region has 12 residues. The CDR3: CASSPGTWEAFF. Written as DNA, the CDR3 is TGTGCCAGTAGTCCCGGGACATGGGAGGCTTTCTTT.

The chain uses TRBV19 and TRBJ1-2; 9 bases align to TRBD1. The CDR3 sequence is 15 residues long. Germline trimming cut 0 bases from V and 4 bases from J; bases unmatched to any gene: 3. Germline CDR1 and CDR2: LNHDA and SQIVND (reference sequence). The CDR3 nucleotides read TGTGCCAGTAGTATAGAGGACAGGGGAGGCTATGGCTACACCTTC. Translation gives CASSIEDRGGYGYTF.

V is TRBV5-1 and J is TRBJ2-7; TRBD2 is a possible D gene (6 bases). The ends were cut back, 4 bases at V and 6 bases at J, with 17 bases in the middle. Looked up from germline, CDR1 is SGHRS and CDR2 is YFSETQ. The CDR3 sequence is 14 residues long. DNA for the CDR3: TGCGCCAGCAGCCCTGGGACTGTTTCAGGCGAGCAGTACTTC. Translating gives CASSPGTVSGEQYF.

This rearrangement joins TRBV7-8 to TRBJ1-5; 7 nucleotides agree with TRBD1. Germline CDR1 and CDR2: SGHVS and FQNEAQ. J was trimmed by 6 bases and V by 2 bases; bases with no gene match: 7. The length of the CDR3 is 15 residues. The CDR3 here is CASSLRRQGGQPQHF. CDR3 DNA sequence: TGTGCCAGCAGCTTACGAAGACAGGGCGGTCAGCCCCAGCATTTT.